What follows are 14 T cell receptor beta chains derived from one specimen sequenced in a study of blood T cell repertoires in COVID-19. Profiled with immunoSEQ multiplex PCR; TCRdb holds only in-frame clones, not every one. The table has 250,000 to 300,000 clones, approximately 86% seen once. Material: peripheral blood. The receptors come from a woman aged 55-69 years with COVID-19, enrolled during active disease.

For the CDR3, the DNA is TGTGCCAGCAGCAACGGAGGTTACACCGGGGAGCTGTTTTTT. Translated: CASSNGGYTGELFF. This rearrangement joins TRBV6-2 or TRBV6-3 to TRBJ2-2; tentatively, D is TRBD2 (5 bases). The V gene lost 6 bases and the J gene lost 3 bases, with 11 bases spanning the gap. The CDR3 loop spans 14 amino acids. Germline V gives CDR1 MNHEY, CDR2 SVGEGT.

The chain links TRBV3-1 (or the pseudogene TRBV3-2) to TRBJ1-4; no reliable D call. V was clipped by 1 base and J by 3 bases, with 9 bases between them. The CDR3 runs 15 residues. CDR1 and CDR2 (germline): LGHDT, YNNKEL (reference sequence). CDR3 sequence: CASSQVRNPNEKLFF. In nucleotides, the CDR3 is TGTGCCAGCAGCCAAGTGAGGAACCCTAATGAAAAACTGTTTTTT.

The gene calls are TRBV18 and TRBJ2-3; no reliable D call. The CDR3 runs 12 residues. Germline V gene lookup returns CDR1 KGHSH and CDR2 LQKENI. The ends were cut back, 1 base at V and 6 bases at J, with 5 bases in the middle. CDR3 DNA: TGTGCCAGCTCACCACGTTCGGATACGCAGTATTTT. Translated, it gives CASSPRSDTQYF.

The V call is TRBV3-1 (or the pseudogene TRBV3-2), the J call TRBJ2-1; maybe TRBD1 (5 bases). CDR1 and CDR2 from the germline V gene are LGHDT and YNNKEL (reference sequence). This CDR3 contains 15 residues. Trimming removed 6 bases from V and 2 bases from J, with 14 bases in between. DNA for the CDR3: TGTGCCAGCAGACTACGCAGGGCCCCCTACAATGAGCAGTTCTTC. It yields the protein CASRLRRAPYNEQFF.

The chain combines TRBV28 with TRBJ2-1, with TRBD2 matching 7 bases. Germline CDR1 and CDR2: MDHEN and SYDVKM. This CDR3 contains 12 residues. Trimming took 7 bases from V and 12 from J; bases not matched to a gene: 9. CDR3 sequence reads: CASTRGRAVQFF. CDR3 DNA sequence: TGTGCCAGCACCCGGGGGAGGGCCGTGCAGTTCTTC.

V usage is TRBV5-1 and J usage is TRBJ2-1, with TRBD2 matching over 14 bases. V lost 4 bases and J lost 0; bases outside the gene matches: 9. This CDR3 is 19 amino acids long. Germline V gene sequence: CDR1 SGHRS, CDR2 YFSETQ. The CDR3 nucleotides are TGCGCCAGCAGCCACGGACTAGCGGGAGGCCCTAGCTCCTACAATGAGCAGTTCTTC. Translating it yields CASSHGLAGGPSSYNEQFF.

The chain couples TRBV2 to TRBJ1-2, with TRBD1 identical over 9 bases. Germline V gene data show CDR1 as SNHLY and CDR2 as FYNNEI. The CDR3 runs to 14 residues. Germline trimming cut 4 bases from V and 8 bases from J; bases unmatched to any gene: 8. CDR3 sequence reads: CASSVQGAHGGYTF. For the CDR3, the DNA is TGTGCCAGCAGTGTACAGGGGGCTCACGGAGGCTACACCTTC.

The CDR3: CATSSYNEQFF. The CDR3 DNA sequence: TGTGCCACGAGCTCCTACAATGAGCAGTTCTTC. The chain joins TRBV28 to TRBJ2-1; D not resolved. The V end lost 10 bases, the J end lost 0 bases, and 4 bases lay between the germline ends. In germline, CDR1 is MDHEN, CDR2 SYDVKM. The CDR3 extends over 11 amino acids.

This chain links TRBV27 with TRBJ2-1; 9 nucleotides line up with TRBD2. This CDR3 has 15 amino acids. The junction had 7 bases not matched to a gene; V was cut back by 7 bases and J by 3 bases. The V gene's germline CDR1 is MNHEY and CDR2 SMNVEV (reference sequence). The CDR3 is CASTRAGGGYNEQFF. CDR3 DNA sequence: TGTGCCAGCACAAGGGCGGGAGGGGGCTACAATGAGCAGTTCTTC.

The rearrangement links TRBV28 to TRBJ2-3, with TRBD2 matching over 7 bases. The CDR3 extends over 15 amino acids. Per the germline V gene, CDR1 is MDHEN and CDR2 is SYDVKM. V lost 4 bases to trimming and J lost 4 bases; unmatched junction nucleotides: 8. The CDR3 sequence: CASSSVRERPDTQYF. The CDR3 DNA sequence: TGTGCCAGCAGTTCCGTGCGGGAGAGACCAGATACGCAGTATTTT.

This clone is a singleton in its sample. The CDR3 reads CASSGGARGVSPLHF. CDR3 bases: TGTGCCAGCAGTGGGGGGGCGCGTGGAGTCTCACCCCTCCACTTT. V usage is TRBV3-1 (or the pseudogene TRBV3-2) and J usage is TRBJ1-6; tentatively, D is TRBD1 (6 bases). V lost 6 bases and J lost 10, with 19 bases in between. CDR3 length: 15 residues. The V gene's germline CDR1 is LGHDT and CDR2 YNNKEL (reference sequence).

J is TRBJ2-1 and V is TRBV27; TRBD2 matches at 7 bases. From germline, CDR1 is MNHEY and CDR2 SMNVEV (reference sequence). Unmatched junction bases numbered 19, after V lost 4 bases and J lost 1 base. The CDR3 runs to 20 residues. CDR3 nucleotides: TGTGCCAGCAGTTCGAGCCTAGCGGCGGCAGGAGGTCTGTCCTACAATGAGCAGTTCTTC. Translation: CASSSSLAAAGGLSYNEQFF.

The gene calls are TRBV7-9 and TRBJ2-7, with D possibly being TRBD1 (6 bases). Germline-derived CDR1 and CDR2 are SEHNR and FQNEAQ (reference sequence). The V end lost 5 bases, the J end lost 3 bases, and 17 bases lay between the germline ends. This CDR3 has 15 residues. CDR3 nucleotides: TGTGCCAGCAGCCCCCCGGGGCAGGGGCTCTACGAGCAGTACTTC. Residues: CASSPPGQGLYEQYF.

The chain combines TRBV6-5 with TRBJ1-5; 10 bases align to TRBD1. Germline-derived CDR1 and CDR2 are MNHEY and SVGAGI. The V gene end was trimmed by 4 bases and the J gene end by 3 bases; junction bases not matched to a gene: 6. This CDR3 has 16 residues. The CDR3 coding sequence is TGTGCCAGCAGTTCCCGGACAGGGGGATCCAATCAGCCCCAGCATTTT. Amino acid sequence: CASSSRTGGSNQPQHF.